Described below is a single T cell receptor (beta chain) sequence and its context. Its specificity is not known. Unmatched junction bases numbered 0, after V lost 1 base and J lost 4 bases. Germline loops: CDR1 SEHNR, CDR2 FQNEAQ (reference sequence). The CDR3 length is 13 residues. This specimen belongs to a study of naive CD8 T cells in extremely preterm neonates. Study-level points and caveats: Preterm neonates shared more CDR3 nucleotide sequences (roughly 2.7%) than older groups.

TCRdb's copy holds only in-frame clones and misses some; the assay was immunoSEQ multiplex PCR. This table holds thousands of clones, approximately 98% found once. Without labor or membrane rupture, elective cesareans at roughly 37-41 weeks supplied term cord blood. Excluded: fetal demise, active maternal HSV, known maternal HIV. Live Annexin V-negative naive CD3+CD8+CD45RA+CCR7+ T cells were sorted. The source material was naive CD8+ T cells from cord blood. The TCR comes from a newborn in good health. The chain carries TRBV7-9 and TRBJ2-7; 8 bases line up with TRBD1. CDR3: CASSLGTGYEQYF. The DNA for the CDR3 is TGTGCCAGCAGCTTAGGGACAGGGTACGAGCAGTACTTC.